This T cell receptor beta chain was observed in a study of cytomegalovirus exposure and HLA in healthy donors (dated 2017 in TCRdb). Study-wide context: In an earlier analysis of approximately 500 of the donors, under 300 Gb of sequence data and 117 million unique TCR beta sequences from some 170 million T cells were reported. Across approximately 400 genotyped donors of the cohort, an average of roughly 230,000 unique TCR beta nucleotide sequences per donor were sequenced, and approximately 17% of those sequences were non-productive. Along with the approximately 700-subject first cohort, a separate validation cohort of over a hundred different subjects was used. Roughly 300 gigabases of sequencing data and approximately 84 million unique TCR sequences were included in an early release covering several hundred HLA-typed donors. Typing coverage differed by locus: A, B, C, DRB1 and DQB1 were typed in roughly 629-630 donors, DQA1 in about 510, DPA1 in approximately 600, and DPB1 in just under 490. Genome-wide SNP genotypes for about 55% of the roughly 670 donors were used in a later genetic analysis, which treated that subset as a discovery cohort. The genetic ancestry cluster associated with self-reported Caucasian donors included 81% of the roughly 400 genotyped donors. Donor age, sex, ethnicity and CMV serostatus were compiled together with the repertoire data. In the later analysis, no new phenotypic data were used to find candidate immune exposures; instead, reliance was placed on TCR beta sequences and their occurrence across donors. In an earlier analysis of 500 to 650 of the donors, high-throughput TCR beta sequencing was used to judge whether each TCR beta V gene segment behaved as functional or pseudogenic. All discovery cohort repertoires had been generated on a single sequencing platform. The T cell repertoires of some 700 subjects were profiled by immunosequencing and related to cytomegalovirus serostatus. The study aimed to test whether signatures of past pathogen exposure could be identified by cataloging public T cell receptors. To predict cytomegalovirus infection status, the study combined high-throughput TCR immunosequencing, statistical association of individual TCRs with disease status, and machine learning. A handful of DR-DQ haplotypes were handled as single units for association and clustering because linkage in the cohort was strong. To study patterns of TCR occurrence, a later analysis re-analyzed previously published TCR beta repertoires from 666 donors and added high-resolution HLA genotyping. HLA typing covered class I and class II loci at four-digit resolution. General conclusions and limits of the study: Compared with equally common non-associated chains, HLA-associated TCR beta chains in a later analysis were more clonally expanded and had lower generation probabilities. An association between a missense DCLRE1C variant and V-gene and J-gene trimming of TCR beta chains was found in a later genetic analysis and replicated in an independent cohort. At a false discovery rate of 0.05, a later analysis linked around 17,000 TCR beta sequences to specific HLA alleles. Because counts were too low, seventeen rarely observed V segments, including chromosome 9 orphons, were excluded from the earlier analysis of 587 of the donors. A few of the identified cytomegalovirus-associated TCR beta chains were confirmed in vitro to be specific for cytomegalovirus antigens. A later analysis reported that several top co-occurrence clusters appeared linked to parvovirus B19, influenza, CMV and Epstein-Barr virus. Because HLA typing was unavailable for some donors at each locus, only the typed subset was used in association tests. Broadly in line with IMGT annotations, most TCR beta V segments showed up in productive rearrangements about 87% or about 30% of the time in an earlier analysis of a few hundred of the donors. According to the authors, the approach could potentially be generalized to other disease states and immunological phenotypes. A later analysis found that most CMV-associated TCR beta chains appeared HLA-restricted, with HLA associations seemingly driven largely by CMV exposure. Correlated functional status among segregating V segments might reflect linkage disequilibrium, but an unknown experimental factor could not be ruled out. According to a later analysis, TCR association rates differed among HLA loci, with DRB1 alleles showing the most associated TCRs and HLA-C alleles showing the fewest. Compared with the approximately 600-donor mean, donors in an Asian-associated ancestry cluster had fewer N-insertions in productive TCRs, according to a later genetic analysis. The study listed 150 to 200 TCR beta chains as associated with cytomegalovirus. In this cohort, only TCR beta chains were sequenced, and detectable features were limited by the absence of alpha or paired-chain data. In both the original and validation cohorts, the classifier was reported to diagnose cytomegalovirus status with high specificity and sensitivity. A cluster of highly shared sequence variants was judged likely to be a technical artifact of the sequencing pipeline. The presence/absence analyses assumed that sequencing depth was roughly uniform across donors, and that assumption may not be true. Immune exposure information for the cohort was limited to CMV serostatus. A further reported finding was that TCR beta sequences accurately predicted the HLA-A and HLA-B alleles for most subjects in the first cohort. When HLA alleles, especially DR and DQ, strongly co-occurred, TCR associations were difficult to assign to individual alleles. Across donors, most TCR sequences were observed very rarely, whereas some public TCRs were present in many individuals. Some IMGT-functional V segments, including TRBV6-2 and TRBV6-3, could not be told apart with the 87-base-pair reads, so those segments were excluded.

As for this clone: The clone's antigen remains unknown. Base quality data are lacking; no much larger clone is found one base away.

The CDR3 runs 16 residues from the cysteine to the phenylalanine. The CDR3 DNA has 48 bases and is translated from base 1. V is clipped by 7 bases and J by 0 bases, and the sequence between their germline boundaries is 21 bases long. The germline V gene sets CDR1 to SQVTM and CDR2 to ANQGSEA. The receptor library was made with the immunoSEQ multiplex PCR assay. For the multiplex PCR, a mixture combining 60 forward primers for TCR Vbeta segments and 13 reverse primers for TCR Jbeta segments was used. A multiplex PCR assay on genomic DNA amplified the CDR3 region of rearranged TCR beta genes. The Illumina HiSeq System was used to sequence the amplified TCR beta libraries as 87-base-pair reads. The original pipeline was this. A later analysis counted tens of millions of unique TCR beta chains across the 650 to 700 repertoires, and about 10 million of these chains were shared by at least two donors. Raw reads were error-corrected and collapsed into unique sequences with a nearest-neighbor algorithm that merged closely related sequences to remove PCR and sequencing errors. To assign V, D and J gene segments, CDR3 sequences were aligned to IMGT reference sequences. Each retained sequence needed at least a six-nucleotide match to both a V gene segment and a J gene segment. Rearrangements were classified as productive when the CDR3 lacked stop codons and remained in frame with V and J, and all other rearrangements were classified as non-productive. CDR3 was defined according to IMGT convention as the region running from the second conserved V-encoded cysteine to the conserved J-encoded phenylalanine. Sequences without an unambiguous match to a single V gene segment were excluded from the earlier analysis of a few hundred of the donors. An earlier analysis of a few hundred of the donors called V segments functional above 56.7% productive rearrangements and segregating when the between-donor standard deviation exceeded 5%. A statistical classification framework was developed to diagnose cytomegalovirus status using the catalog of TCR beta chain sequences. In a later analysis, TCR nucleotide sequences were compared against IMGT/GENE-DB human TR gene sequences so that V and J genes could be assigned. Using the TCRdist pipeline, a later analysis assigned CDR3 sequences along with most-parsimonious VDJ recombination scenarios. A later analysis defined each TCR beta chain by its CDR3 amino acid sequence plus V-gene family, and excluded reads lacking a unique V-gene family. In a later analysis, 450 to 600 highly shared, low-generation-probability nucleotide sequences were removed to address suspected cross-contamination and a sequencing artifact. In a later analysis, a clonal expansion index was calculated for each public chain from normalized within-repertoire ranks of inferred template counts. In a later analysis, generation probabilities were computed using a VDJ recombination model fitted to out-of-frame rearrangements, and the results were checked against IGoR. Hypergeometric tests were used in a later analysis to score TCR-TCR, TCR-HLA and TCR-CMV co-occurrence, with a repertoire-size bias correction applied to the TCR pairs. A later analysis estimated false discovery rates by permuting HLA or CMV assignments 20 times. A later analysis grouped co-occurring TCRs with DBSCAN, adding TCRdist sequence similarity when clustering within HLA-allele-positive subsets. For co-occurrence clustering, repertoires with fewer than 30,000 or more than 120,000 public chains were excluded, along with roughly five repertoires with anomalous nucleotide sharing. The source is immuneACCESS, and TCRdb retained only in-frame sequences with V and J called. Part of the clones is not carried over; for the studies checked, unresolved V genes explain less than half of this, and the remainder is unexplained. V, J and clone size reflect that table, while D and trimming were determined from the DNA. The table for this sample lists fewer than 150,000 clones; 70% to 85% of them were counted only once. The top ten constitute roughly 3.7% of the sample.

The cohort comprised some 680 healthy bone marrow donors. At the time of sampling, all cohort members were nominally healthy, though unrecorded immune exposures were likely present. CMV serostatus was recorded as positive for around 300 and negative for about 55% of the roughly 670 cohort members, whereas no CMV serostatus was recorded for the donor in question. Every donor gave a peripheral blood sample, and the peripheral blood mononuclear cells from that sample were used for TCR beta sequencing. Genomic DNA extraction from the blood cell samples was performed with the Qiagen DNeasy Blood Extraction Kit.

The V and J genes are TRBV29-1 and TRBJ1-2; the D segment could be TRBD1, given 6 matching bases. Sequencing was carried out using PBMCs. The sequence derives from a human donor in good health. This receptor has the CDR3 CSATPGQGRTNYGYTF. The DNA sequence follows: TGCAGCGCGACGCCGGGACAAGGACGAACTAACTATGGCTACACCTTC.